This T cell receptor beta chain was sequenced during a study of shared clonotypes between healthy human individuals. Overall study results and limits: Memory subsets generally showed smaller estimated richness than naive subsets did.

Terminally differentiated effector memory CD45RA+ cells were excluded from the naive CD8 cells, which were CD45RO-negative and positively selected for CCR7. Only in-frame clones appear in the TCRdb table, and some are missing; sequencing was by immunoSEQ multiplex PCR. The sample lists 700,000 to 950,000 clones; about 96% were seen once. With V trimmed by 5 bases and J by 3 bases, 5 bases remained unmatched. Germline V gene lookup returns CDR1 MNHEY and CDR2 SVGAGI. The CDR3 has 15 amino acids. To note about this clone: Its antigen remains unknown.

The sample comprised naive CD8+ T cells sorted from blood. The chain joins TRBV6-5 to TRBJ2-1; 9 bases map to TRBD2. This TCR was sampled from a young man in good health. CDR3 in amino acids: CASSPTSGDYNEQFF. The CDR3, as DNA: TGTGCCAGCAGTCCGACTAGCGGAGACTACAATGAGCAGTTCTTC.